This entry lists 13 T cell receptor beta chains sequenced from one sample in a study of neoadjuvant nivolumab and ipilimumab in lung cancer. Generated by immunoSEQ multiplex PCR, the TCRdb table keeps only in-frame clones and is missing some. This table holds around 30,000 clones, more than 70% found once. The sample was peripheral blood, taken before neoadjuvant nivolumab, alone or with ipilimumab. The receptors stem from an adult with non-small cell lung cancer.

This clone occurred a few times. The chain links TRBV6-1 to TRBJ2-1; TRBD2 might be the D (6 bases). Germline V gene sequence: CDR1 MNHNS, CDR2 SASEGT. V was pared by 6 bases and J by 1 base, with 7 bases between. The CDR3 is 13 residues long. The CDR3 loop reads CASRAGSYNEQFF. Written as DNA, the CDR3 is TGTGCCAGCAGGGCGGGGTCCTACAATGAGCAGTTCTTC.

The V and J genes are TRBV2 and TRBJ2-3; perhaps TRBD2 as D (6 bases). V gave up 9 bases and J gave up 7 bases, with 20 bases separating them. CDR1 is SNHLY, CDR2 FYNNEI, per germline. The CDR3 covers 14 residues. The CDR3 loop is CARTMGGSMNTQYF. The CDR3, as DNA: TGTGCCAGAACGATGGGGGGTAGTATGAATACGCAGTATTTT.

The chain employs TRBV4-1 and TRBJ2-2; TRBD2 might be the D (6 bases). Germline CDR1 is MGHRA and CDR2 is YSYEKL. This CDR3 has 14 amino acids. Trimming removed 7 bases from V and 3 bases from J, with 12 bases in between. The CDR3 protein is CASTAGWDTGELFF. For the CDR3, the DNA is TGCGCCAGCACCGCGGGATGGGACACCGGGGAGCTGTTTTTT.

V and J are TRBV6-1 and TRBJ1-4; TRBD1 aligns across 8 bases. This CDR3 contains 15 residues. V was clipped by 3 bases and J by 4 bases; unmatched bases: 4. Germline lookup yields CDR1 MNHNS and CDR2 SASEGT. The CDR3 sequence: CASSDRGQVNEKLFF. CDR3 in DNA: TGTGCCAGCAGTGACAGGGGGCAGGTTAATGAAAAACTGTTTTTT.

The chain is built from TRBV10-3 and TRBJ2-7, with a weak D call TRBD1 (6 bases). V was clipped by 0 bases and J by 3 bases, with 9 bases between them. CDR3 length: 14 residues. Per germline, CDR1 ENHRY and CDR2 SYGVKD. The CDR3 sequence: CAISESNRDYEQYF. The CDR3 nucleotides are TGTGCCATCAGTGAGTCGAACAGGGACTACGAGCAGTACTTC.

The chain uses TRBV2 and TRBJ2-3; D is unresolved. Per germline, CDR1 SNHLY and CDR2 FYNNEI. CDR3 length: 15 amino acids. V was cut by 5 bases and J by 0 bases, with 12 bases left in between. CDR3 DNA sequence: TGTGCCAGCAGTCTCCGGGTCTCCAGCACAGATACGCAGTATTTT. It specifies CASSLRVSSTDTQYF.

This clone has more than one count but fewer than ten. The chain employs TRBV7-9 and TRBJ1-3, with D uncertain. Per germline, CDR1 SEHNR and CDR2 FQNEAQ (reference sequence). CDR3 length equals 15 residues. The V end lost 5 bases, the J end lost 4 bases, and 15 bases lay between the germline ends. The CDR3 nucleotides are TGTGCCAGCAGCCCCCCACCCCGGATAGGAAACACCATATATTTT. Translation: CASSPPPRIGNTIYF.

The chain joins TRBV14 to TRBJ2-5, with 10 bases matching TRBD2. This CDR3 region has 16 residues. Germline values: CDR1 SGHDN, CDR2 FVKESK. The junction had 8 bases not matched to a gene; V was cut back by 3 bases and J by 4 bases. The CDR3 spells CASSHRGASGGETQYF. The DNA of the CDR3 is TGTGCCAGCAGCCACCGAGGGGCTAGCGGGGGAGAGACCCAGTACTTC. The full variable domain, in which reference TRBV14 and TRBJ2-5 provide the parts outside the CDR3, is EAGVTQFPSHSVIEKGQTVTLRCDPISGHDNLYWYRRVMGKEIKFLLHFVKESKQDESGMPNNRFLAERTGGTYSTLKVQPAELEDSGVYFCASSHRGASGGETQYFGPGTRLLVL.

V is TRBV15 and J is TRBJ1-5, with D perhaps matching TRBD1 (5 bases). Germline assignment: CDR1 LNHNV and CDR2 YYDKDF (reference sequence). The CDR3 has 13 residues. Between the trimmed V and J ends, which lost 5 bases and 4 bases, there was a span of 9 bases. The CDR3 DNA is TGTGCCACCAGCCGCGACAGAAATCAGCCCCAGCATTTT. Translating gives CATSRDRNQPQHF.

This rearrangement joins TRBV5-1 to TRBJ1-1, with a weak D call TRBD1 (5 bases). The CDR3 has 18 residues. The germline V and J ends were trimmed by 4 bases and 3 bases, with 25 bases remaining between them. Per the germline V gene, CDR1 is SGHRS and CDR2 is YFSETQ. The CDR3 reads CASSRSGVMTARDTEAFF. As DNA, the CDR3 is TGCGCCAGCAGCCGATCCGGAGTTATGACAGCGAGGGACACTGAAGCTTTCTTT.

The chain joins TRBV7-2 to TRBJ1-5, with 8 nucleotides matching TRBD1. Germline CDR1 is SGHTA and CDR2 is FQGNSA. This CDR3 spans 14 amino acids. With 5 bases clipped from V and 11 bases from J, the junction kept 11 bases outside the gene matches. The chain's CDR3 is CASSPGQGRGAQHF. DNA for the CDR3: TGTGCCAGCAGCCCCGGACAGGGACGGGGAGCCCAGCATTTT.

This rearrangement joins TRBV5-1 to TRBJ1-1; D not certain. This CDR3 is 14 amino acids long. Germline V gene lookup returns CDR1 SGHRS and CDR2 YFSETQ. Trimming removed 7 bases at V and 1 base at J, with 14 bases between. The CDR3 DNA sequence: TGCGCCAGCCGCCCGACGGGGTGGAACACTGAAGCTTTCTTT. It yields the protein CASRPTGWNTEAFF.

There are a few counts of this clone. As DNA, the CDR3 is TGTGCCAGTACCAGGGAACAGGGGACCTACGAGCAGTACTTC. It specifies CASTREQGTYEQYF. The rearrangement uses TRBV19 and TRBJ2-7; 7 bases agree with TRBD1. Germline V gene lookup returns CDR1 LNHDA and CDR2 SQIVND (reference sequence). The V segment lost 7 bases and the J segment 2 bases; nucleotides outside the gene matches: 8. This CDR3 is 14 amino acids long.